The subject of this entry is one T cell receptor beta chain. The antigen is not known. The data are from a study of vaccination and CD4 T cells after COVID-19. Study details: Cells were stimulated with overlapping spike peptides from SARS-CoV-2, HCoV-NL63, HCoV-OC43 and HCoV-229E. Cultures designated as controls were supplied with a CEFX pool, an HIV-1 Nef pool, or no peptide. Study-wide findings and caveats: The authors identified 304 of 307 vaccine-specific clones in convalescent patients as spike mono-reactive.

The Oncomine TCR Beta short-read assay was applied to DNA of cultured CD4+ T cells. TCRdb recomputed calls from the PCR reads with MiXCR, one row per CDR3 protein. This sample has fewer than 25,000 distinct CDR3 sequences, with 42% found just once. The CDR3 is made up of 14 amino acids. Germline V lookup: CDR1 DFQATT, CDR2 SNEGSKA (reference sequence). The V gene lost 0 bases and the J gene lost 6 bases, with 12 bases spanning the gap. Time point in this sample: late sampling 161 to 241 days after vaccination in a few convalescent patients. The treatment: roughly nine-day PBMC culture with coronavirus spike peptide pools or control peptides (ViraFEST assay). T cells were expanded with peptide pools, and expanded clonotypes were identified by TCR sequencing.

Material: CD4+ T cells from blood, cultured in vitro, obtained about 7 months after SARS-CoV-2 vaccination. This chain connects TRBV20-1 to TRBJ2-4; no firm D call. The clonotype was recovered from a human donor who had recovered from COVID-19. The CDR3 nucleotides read TGCAGTGCTAGAGAGGACCGCACAACAAACATTCAGTACTTC. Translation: CSAREDRTTNIQYF.